This paragraph reports one T cell receptor (beta chain). Assay: immunoSEQ multiplex PCR; the TCRdb copy retains only in-frame clones and omits some. The sample includes some 300,000 clones, around 90% of them seen just once. With V trimmed by 6 bases and J by 2 bases, 7 bases remained unmatched. Looked up from germline, CDR1 is SGHDT and CDR2 is YYEEEE. The CDR3 contains 14 residues. This sample is drawn from a study of blood T cell repertoires in COVID-19. The specimen was PBMCs or T cells enriched from blood (not recorded which). The chain is built from TRBV5-6 and TRBJ2-5; 7 bases are a match to TRBD2. The sequence came from a woman aged 40 to 50 who had recovered from COVID-19. The DNA of the CDR3 is TGTGCCAGCAACCCCTTGGGGGGGCAAGAGACCCAGTACTTC. It encodes CASNPLGGQETQYF.